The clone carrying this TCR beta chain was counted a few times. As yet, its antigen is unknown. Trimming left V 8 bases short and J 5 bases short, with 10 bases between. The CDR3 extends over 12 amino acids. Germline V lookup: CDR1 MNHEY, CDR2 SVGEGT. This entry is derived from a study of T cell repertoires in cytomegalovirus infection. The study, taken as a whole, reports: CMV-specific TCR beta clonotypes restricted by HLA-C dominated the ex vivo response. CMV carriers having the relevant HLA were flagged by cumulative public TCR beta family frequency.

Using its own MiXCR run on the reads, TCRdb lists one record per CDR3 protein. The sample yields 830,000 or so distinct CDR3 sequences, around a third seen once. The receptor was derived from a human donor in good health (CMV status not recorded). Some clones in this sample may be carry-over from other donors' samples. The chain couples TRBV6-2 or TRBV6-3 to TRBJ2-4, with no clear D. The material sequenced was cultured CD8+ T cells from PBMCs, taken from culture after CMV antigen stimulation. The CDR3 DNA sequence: TGTGCCAGCGCCACGGACCAAAACATTCAGTACTTC. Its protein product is CASATDQNIQYF.